This T cell receptor (beta chain) was found in a study of OX40 agonist ivuxolimab in advanced cancers. Study conclusions and caveats: On average, a greater number of expanded clones characterised CD8+ T cells relative to CD4+. At doses 0.1 to 3.0 mg/kg, CD4+ and CD8+ clones expanded.

This table comes from immunoSEQ multiplex PCR, and its TCRdb copy is limited to in-frame clones, with some not included. Of 60,000 to 70,000 clones detected, roughly 84% appear once; the ten largest clones hold about 1.6%. About this clone itself: Its antigen is unidentified.

Germline values: CDR1 MDHEN, CDR2 SYDVKM. V lost 5 bases and J lost 11, with 21 bases in between. The CDR3 runs 14 residues. This chain joins TRBV28 and TRBJ1-1, with D perhaps TRBD1 (5 bases). The sample was CD4+ or CD8+ T cells sorted from blood, taken in a trial of the OX40 agonist ivuxolimab. This receptor was taken from an adult with an advanced solid tumor such as melanoma, head and neck, liver or kidney cancer. In DNA, the CDR3 is TGTGCCAGCAGTCCGCCCGGAGGGTTGGGGCACGCTTTCTTT. It specifies CASSPPGGLGHAFF.